This T cell receptor (beta chain) emerged from a study of blood T cell repertoires in COVID-19. The overall study: Samples taken during acute and convalescent COVID-19 were collected in the United States, Italy and Spain. In each case, the material was cDNA or gDNA derived from T cells, B-cell-depleted T cells, or PBMCs.

Per the original methods: The authors estimated nucleated cell counts from reference gene primer amplification. Clones were read by immunoSEQ multiplex PCR, and TCRdb kept only the in-frame ones, dropping some. That table is the source of V, J and clone size, and D and trimming were worked out from the DNA. Among roughly 110,000 clones listed, 88% were seen once. Germline-derived CDR1 and CDR2 are ENHRY and SYGVKD. This CDR3 comprises 18 residues. V was pared by 5 bases and J by 0 bases, with 17 bases between. This TCR was recovered from a middle-aged man with active or convalescent COVID-19. The sequenced material came from peripheral blood. The gene calls are TRBV10-3 and TRBJ1-6, with D hard to call. The CDR3 sequence is CAISSSIRGFSYNSPLHF. The CDR3 bases are TGTGCCATCAGTTCAAGCATCCGAGGATTCTCCTATAATTCACCCCTCCACTTT.